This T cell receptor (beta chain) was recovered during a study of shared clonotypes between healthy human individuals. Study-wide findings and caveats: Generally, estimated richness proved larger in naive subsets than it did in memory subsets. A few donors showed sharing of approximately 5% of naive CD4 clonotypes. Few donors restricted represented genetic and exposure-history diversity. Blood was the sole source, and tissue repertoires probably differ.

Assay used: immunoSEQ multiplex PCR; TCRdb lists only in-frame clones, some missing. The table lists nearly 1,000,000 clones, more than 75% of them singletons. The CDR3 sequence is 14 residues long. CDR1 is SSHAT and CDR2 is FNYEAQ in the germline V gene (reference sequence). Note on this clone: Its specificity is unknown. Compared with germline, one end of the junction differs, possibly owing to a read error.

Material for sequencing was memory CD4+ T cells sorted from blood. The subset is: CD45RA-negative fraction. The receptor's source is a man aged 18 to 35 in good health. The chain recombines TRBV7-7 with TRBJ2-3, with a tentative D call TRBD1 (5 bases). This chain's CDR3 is CASSLVGQGDTQYF. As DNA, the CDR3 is TGTGCTAGCAGCTTAGTGGGCCAGGGAGATACGCAGTATTTT. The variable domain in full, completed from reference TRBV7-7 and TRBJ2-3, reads GAGVSQSPRYKVTKRGQDVTLRCDPISSHATLYWYQQALGQGPEFLTYFNYEAQPDKSGLPSDRFSAERPEGSISTLTIQRTEQRDSAMYRCASSLVGQGDTQYFGPGTRLTVL.